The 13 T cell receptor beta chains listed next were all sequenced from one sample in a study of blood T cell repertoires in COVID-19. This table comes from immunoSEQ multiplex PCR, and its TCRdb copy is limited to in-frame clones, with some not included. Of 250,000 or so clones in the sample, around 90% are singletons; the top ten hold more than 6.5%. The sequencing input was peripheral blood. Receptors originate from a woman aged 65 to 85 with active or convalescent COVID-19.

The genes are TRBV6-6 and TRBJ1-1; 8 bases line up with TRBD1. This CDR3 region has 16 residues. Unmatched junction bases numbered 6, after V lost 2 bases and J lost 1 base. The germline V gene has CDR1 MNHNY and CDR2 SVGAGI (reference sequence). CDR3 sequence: CASSYPLGQGNTEAFF. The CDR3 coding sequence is TGTGCCAGCAGTTACCCTCTCGGACAGGGGAACACTGAAGCTTTCTTT.

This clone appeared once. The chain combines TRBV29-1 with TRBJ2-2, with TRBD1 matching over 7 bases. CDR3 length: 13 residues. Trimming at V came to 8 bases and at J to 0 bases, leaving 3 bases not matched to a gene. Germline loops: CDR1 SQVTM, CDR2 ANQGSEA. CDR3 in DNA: TGCAGCATCGGGACAGCGAACACCGGGGAGCTGTTTTTT. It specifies CSIGTANTGELFF.

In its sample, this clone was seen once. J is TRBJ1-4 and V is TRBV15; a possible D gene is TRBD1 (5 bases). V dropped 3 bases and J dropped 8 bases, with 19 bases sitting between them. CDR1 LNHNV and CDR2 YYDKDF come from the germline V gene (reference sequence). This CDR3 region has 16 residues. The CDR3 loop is CATSSLQAGVYEKLFF. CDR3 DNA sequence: TGTGCCACCAGCAGTCTTCAGGCGGGGGTTTACGAAAAACTGTTTTTT.

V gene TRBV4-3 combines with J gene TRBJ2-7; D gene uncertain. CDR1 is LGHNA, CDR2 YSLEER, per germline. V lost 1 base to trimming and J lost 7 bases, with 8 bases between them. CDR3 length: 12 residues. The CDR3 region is CASSQVDGEQYF. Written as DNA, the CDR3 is TGCGCCAGCAGCCAAGTCGACGGGGAGCAGTACTTC.

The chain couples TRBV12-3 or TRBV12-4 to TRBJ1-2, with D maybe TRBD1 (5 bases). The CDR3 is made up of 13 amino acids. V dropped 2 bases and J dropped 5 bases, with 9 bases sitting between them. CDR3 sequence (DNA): TGTGCCAGCAGTTTAAGGGGCCGGTATGGCTACACCTTC. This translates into CASSLRGRYGYTF.

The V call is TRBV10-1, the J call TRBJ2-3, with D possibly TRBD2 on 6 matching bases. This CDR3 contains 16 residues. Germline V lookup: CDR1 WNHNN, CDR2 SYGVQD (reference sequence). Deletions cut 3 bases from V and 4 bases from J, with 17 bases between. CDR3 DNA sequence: TGCGCCAGCAGTGATTTTCGGCGGGGAAAATCAGATACGCAGTATTTT. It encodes CASSDFRRGKSDTQYF.

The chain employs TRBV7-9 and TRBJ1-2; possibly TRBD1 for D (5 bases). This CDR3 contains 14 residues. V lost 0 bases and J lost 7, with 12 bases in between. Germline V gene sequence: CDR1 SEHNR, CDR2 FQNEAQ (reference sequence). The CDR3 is CASSLAQGSVGYTF. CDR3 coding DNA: TGTGCCAGCAGCTTAGCGCAGGGTTCGGTTGGCTACACCTTC.

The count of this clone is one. Written as DNA, the CDR3 is TGTGCCAGCAGCTCCCTCTCCGGTTATAGCAATCAGCCCCAGCATTTT. This sequence encodes CASSSLSGYSNQPQHF. The chain joins TRBV7-3 to TRBJ1-5; D uncertain. Germline V gives CDR1 SGHTA, CDR2 FQGTGA. V was cut by 4 bases and J by 0 bases, with 13 bases left in between. The CDR3 spans 16 residues.

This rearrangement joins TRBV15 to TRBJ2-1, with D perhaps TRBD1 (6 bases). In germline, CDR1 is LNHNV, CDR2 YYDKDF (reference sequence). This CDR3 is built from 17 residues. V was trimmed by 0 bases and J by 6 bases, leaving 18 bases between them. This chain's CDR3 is CATSREAAGQRFNEQFF. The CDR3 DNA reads TGTGCCACCAGCAGAGAGGCCGCCGGACAGAGATTCAATGAGCAGTTCTTC.

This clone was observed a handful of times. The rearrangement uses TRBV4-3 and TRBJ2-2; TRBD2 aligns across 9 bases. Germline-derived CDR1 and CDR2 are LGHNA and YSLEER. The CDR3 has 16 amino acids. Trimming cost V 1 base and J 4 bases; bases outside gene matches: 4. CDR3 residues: CASSQGASGVTGELFF. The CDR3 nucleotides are TGCGCCAGCAGCCAAGGGGCTAGCGGGGTCACCGGGGAGCTGTTTTTT.

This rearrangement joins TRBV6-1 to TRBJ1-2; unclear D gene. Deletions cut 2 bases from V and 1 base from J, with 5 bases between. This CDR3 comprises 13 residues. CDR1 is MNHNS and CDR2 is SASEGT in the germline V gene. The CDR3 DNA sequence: TGTGCCAGCAGTGAATCCATTAACTATGGCTACACCTTC. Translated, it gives CASSESINYGYTF.

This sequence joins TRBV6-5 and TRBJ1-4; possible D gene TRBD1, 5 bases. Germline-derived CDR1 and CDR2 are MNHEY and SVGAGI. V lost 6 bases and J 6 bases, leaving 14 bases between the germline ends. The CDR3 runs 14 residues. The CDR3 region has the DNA TGTGCCAGCAGCGACAGACTCCAAGATGAAAAACTGTTTTTT. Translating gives CASSDRLQDEKLFF.

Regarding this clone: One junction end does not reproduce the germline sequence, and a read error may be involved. CDR3 bases: TGTGCCAGCAGCCTGAGTAGTGGGTTTGGGCAGCCTCAGCATTTT. It specifies CASSLSSGFGQPQHF. V usage is TRBV27 and J usage is TRBJ1-5; D uncertain. The CDR3 totals 15 residues. Germline values: CDR1 MNHEY, CDR2 SMNVEV (reference sequence).